This T cell receptor (beta chain) was captured in a study of blood T cell repertoires in COVID-19. For the study at large: There were acute and convalescent COVID-19 samples, and they came from the United States, Italy and Spain. From T cells, B-cell-depleted T cells, or PBMCs came the material, which was cDNA or gDNA.

A few counts support this clone. Per the authors' pipeline: Counts of nucleated cells, estimated from reference gene primer amplification, were obtained. Measured with immunoSEQ multiplex PCR; TCRdb has only the in-frame clones, and not every one. The D gene and trimming were derived from the DNA, and the V and J assignments and clone size from that table. This table has 100,000 to 150,000 clones, around 81% appearing once. The sample taken for sequencing was peripheral blood. The source is a woman in her forties or fifties with acute or convalescent COVID-19.

The CDR3 DNA is TGTGCCAGTAGTACCTATACAGCTAATGAAAAACTGTTTTTT. Protein product: CASSTYTANEKLFF. The genes are TRBV19 and TRBJ1-4; D not certain. This CDR3 spans 14 amino acids. Trimming cost V 4 bases and J 3 bases, with 9 bases left between them. The germline CDR1 and CDR2 sequences are LNHDA and SQIVND (reference sequence).